This T cell receptor beta chain was retrieved from a study of T-cell memory formation after mild COVID-19. Of note for this clonotype: Its antigen is unknown.

The V segment lost 2 bases and the J segment 5 bases; nucleotides outside the gene matches: 7. In germline, CDR1 is MNHEY, CDR2 SVGEGT. There are 15 residues in the CDR3. From the 5' RACE reads, TCRdb called clonotypes with MiXCR, one entry per CDR3 protein. The sample carries roughly 500,000 distinct CDR3 sequences, roughly 22% recorded once. Findings and limits, study-wide: Clones contracting across day 15 to 85 had a balanced CD4/CD8 profile; later expanding clones leaned CD4+.

Sequenced: PBMCs or a T cell subset sorted from them (not recorded which). V usage is TRBV6-2 or TRBV6-3 and J usage is TRBJ2-5; 8 nucleotides line up with TRBD1. This TCR came from an adult woman who had mild COVID-19 (a few samples of this study predate the infection). Cell type and time point are not known. CDR3 bases: TGTGCCAGCAGTTACGGGGGACAGGCCCCGGAGACCCAGTACTTC. Encoded protein: CASSYGGQAPETQYF.